The rows below give T cell receptor beta chains drawn from one sample of a study of blood T cells in healthy people across ages. TCRdb ran MiXCR on the 5' RACE reads and lists one entry per CDR3 protein. This sample yields roughly 1,800,000 distinct CDR3 sequences, of which about 50% are seen a single time; 2.1% belongs to the top ten. The sample consisted of blood. These receptors originate from a middle-aged woman in good health. Each CDR3 is given without its conserved first and last residue.

v_call	cdr3_aa
TRBV28	ASSFTSGGPVYTQY
TRBV5-6	ASSPGTGVHQPQH
TRBV20-1	SADYGDTQY
TRBV27	ASSLSLAGGYNEQF
TRBV9	ASSGRLTGNYNEQF
TRBV5-1	ASSLDGGYSKIAKNIQY
TRBV5-6	ASSPSLTSYNEQF
TRBV2	ASSEPEVSYEQY
TRBV2	ASSAIQGAAYISPLH
TRBV4-3	ASSRQLGTGGYGALH
TRBV5-1	ASSLESGVLYEQY
TRBV12-3/TRBV12-4	ASSPGLVVRNEQF
TRBV7-2	ASSLERGGTQY
TRBV9	ASSVGVAGGQETQY
TRBV20-1	SAEDRERYNEQF
TRBV27	ASSQRVSRTGGIGPDEQF
TRBV20-1	SASPREGYT
TRBV7-2	ASGYRGEPNIQY
TRBV7-3	ASLYQFRGPSGANVLT
TRBV12-3/TRBV12-4	ASSLNTGVRNEQF
TRBV5-6	ASSLRTSGTNTDTQY
TRBV4-2	ASSQVTDGATEAF
TRBV6-5	ASSYSMFQSSYNEQF
TRBV20-1	SASVDRGTEAF
TRBV6-1	ASSETDRDRVSPLH
TRBV29-1	SVGSGSNQPQH
TRBV20-1	SAGEFGGTASSYEQY
TRBV20-1	SAPGVSPADTQY
TRBV7-9	ASSLGRQANSPLH
TRBV6-1	ASSAEESYEQY
TRBV7-9	ASSPWTAYLTDTQY
TRBV7-9	ASSLRDNVHEQF
TRBV28	ASSTTEFIRSGANVLT
TRBV4-3	ASSPARGGRRQF
TRBV24-1	ATSVGGPQETQY
TRBV6-2/TRBV6-3	ASSYVLGTGRKPQH
TRBV13	ASSKRGLAGGTDTQY
TRBV18	ASSPRQYEQY
TRBV18	ASSPLAPGPHASTDTQY
TRBV7-2	ASSRDLAGGQETQY
TRBV7-7	ASSFAGTRQETQY
TRBV5-5	ASSLGTKGDYEQF
TRBV10-2	ASSGQESAYNSPLH
TRBV2	ASRFLDNYEQY
TRBV9	ASSASGGEYNEQF
TRBV7-2	ASSYRVSGNEKLF
TRBV7-2	ASSSTGSSYT
TRBV3-1	ASTQRDAQY
TRBV29-1	SVGDRYAF
TRBV7-2	ASSRGRAETYEQY
TRBV5-1	ASSSDRVGYEQY
TRBV15	ATSREGVGDYGHT
TRBV7-9	ASTNQETQY